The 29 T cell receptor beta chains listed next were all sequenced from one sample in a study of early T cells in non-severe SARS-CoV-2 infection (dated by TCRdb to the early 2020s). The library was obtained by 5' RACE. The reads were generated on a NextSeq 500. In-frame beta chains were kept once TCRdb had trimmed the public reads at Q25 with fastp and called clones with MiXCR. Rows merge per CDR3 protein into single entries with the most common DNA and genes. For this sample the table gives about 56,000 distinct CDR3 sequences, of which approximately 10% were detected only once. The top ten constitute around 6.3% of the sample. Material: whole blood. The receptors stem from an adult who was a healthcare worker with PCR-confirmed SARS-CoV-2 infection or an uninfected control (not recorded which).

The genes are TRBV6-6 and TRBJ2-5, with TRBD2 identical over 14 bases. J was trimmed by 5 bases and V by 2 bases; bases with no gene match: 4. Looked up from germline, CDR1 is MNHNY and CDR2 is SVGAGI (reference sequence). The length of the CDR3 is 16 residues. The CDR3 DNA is TGTGCCAGCAGTTACGGACTAGCGGGAGGATCCGAGACCCAGTACTTC. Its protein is CASSYGLAGGSETQYF.

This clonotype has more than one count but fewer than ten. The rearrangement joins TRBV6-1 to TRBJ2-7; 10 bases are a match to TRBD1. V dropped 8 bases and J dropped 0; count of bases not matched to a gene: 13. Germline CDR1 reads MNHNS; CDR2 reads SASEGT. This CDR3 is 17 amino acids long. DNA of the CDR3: TGTGCCAGCCGCCGGGGGGGACAGGGGTCCCTCTCCTACGAGCAGTACTTC. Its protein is CASRRGGQGSLSYEQYF.

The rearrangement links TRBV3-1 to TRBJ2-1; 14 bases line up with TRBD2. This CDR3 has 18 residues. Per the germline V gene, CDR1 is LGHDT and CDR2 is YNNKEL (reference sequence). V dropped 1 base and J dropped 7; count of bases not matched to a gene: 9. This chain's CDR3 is CASSQALGTSGSGNEQFF. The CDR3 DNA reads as TGTGCCAGCAGCCAAGCCCTAGGGACTAGCGGGAGTGGGAATGAGCAGTTCTTC.

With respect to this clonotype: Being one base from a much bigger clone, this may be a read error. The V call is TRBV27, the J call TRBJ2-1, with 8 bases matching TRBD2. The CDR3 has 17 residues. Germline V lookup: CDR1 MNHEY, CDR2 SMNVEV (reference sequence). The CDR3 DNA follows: TGTGCCAGCAGTCTCCCAACCACAGCGGGAGTGTACAATGGGCAGTTCTTC. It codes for CASSLPTTAGVYNGQFF.

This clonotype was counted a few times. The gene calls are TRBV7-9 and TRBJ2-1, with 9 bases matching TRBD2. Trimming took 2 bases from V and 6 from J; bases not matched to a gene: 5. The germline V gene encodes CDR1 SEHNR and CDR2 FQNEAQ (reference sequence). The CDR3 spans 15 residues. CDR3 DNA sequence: TGTGCCAGCAGCTTAATCCGGACTAGCGTCAATGAGCAGTTCTTC. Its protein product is CASSLIRTSVNEQFF.

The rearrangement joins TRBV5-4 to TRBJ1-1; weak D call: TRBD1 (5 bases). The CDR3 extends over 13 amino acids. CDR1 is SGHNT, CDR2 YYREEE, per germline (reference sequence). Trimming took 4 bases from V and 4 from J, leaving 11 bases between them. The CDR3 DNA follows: TGTGCCAGCAGCGCCAAAGGGGTCACTGAAGCTTTCTTT. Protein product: CASSAKGVTEAFF.

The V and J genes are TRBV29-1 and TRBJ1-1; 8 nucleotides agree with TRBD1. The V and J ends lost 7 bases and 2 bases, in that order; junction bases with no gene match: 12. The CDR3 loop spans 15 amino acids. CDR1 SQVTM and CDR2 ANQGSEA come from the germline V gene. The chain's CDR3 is CSADKGGQGNTEAFF. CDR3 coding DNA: TGCAGCGCTGATAAAGGAGGACAGGGAAACACTGAAGCTTTCTTT.

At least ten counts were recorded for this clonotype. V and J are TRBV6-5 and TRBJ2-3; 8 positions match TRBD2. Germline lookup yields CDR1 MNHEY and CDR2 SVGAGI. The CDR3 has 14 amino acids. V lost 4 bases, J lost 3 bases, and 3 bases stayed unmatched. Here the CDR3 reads CASSSRLATDTQYF. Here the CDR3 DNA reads TGTGCCAGCAGTTCCAGACTAGCGACAGATACGCAGTATTTT.

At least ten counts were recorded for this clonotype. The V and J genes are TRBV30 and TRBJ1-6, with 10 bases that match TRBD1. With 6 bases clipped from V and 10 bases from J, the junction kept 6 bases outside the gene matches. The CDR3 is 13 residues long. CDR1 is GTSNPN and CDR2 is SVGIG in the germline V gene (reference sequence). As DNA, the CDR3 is TGTGCCTGTAAGAGGACAGGGGGATCACCCCTCCACTTT. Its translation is CACKRTGGSPLHF.

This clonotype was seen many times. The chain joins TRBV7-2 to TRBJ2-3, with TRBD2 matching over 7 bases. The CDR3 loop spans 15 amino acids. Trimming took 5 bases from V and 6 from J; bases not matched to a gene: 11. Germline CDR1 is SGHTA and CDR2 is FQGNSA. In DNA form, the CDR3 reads TGTGCCAGCAGCCCCCCCCGCGGGAGAGGCGATACGCAGTATTTT. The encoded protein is CASSPPRGRGDTQYF.

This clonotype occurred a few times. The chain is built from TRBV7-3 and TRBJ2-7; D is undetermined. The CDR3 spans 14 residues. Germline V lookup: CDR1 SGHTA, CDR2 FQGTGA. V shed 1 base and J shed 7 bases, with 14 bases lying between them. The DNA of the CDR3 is TGTGCCAGCAGCTTAAGGCCCGTGTCTAAGGAGCAGTACTTC. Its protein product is CASSLRPVSKEQYF.

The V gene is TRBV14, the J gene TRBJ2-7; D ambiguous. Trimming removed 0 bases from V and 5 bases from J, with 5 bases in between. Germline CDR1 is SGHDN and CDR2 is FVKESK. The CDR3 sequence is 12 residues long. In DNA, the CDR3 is TGTGCCAGCAGCCAAGATTCGAACGAGCAGTACTTC. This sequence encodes CASSQDSNEQYF.

This CDR3 reads CASTSNQPQHF. The CDR3 nucleotides are TGTGCCAGCACTAGCAATCAGCCCCAGCATTTT. V and J are TRBV6-6 and TRBJ1-5, with no clear D. The germline CDR1 and CDR2 sequences are MNHNY and SVGAGI (reference sequence). The CDR3 is 11 residues long. V lost 7 bases and J lost 0, with 1 base in between.

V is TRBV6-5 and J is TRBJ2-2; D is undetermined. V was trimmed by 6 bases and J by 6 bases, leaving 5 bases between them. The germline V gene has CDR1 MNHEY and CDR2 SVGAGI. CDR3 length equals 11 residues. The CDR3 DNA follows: TGTGCCAGCAGGGCATCCGGGGAGCTGTTTTTT. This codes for CASRASGELFF.

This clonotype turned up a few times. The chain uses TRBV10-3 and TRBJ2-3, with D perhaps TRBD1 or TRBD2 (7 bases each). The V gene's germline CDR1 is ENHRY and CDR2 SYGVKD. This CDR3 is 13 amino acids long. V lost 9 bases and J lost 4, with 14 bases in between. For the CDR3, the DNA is TGTGCCATTGCAGCGGGACAGTCAGATACGCAGTATTTT. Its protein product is CAIAAGQSDTQYF.

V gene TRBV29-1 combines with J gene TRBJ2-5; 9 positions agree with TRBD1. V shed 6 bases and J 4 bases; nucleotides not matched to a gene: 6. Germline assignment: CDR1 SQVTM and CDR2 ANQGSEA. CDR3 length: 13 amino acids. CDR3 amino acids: CSVLGQGRETQYF. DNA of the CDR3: TGCAGCGTCCTCGGACAGGGGCGAGAGACCCAGTACTTC.

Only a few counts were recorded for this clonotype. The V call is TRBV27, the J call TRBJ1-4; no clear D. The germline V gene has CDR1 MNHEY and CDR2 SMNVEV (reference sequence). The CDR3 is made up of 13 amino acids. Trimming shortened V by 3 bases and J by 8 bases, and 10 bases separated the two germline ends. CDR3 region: CASSFRVLEKLFF. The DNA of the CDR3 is TGTGCCAGCAGTTTCCGGGTCTTGGAAAAACTGTTTTTT.

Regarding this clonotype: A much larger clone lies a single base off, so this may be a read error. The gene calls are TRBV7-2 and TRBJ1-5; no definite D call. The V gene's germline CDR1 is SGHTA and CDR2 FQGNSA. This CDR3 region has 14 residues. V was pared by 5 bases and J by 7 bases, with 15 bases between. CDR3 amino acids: CASSPTEEGQPQHF. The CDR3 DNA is TGTGCCAGCAGCCCTACAGAGGAAGGACAGCCCCAGCATTTT. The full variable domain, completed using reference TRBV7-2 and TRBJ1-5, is GAGVSQSPSNKVTEKGKDVELRCDPISGHTALYWYRQSLGQGLEFLIYFQGNSAPDKSGLPSDRFSAERTGGSVSTLTIQRTQQEDSAVYLCASSPTEEGQPQHFGDGTRLSIL.

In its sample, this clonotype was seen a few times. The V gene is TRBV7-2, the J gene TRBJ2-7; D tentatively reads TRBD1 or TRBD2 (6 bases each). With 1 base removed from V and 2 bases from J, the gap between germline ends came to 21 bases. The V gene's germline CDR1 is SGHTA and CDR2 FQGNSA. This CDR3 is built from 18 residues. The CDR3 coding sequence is TGTGCCAGCAGCTTAGGTCGCTGGGGGGCAGGGACCACCTACGAGCAGTACTTC. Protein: CASSLGRWGAGTTYEQYF.

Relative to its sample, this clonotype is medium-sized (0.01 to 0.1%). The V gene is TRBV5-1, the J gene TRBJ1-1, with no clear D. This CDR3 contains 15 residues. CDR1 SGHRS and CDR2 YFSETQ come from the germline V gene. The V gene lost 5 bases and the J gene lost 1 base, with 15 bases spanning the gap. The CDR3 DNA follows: TGCGCCAGCAGTCCGTTGGGCGGATGGAACACTGAAGCTTTCTTT. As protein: CASSPLGGWNTEAFF.

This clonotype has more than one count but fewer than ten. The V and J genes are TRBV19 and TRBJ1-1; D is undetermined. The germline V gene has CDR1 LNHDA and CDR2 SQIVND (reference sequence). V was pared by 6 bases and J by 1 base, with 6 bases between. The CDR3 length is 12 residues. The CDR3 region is CASRSGNTEAFF. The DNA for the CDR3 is TGTGCCAGTAGGTCAGGGAACACTGAAGCTTTCTTT.

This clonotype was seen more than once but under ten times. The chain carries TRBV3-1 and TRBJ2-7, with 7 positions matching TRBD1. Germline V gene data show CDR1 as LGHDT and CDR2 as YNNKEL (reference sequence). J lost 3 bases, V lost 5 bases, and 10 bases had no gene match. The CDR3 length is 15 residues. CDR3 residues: CASSKGGQQSYEQYF. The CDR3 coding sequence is TGTGCCAGCAGCAAAGGGGGACAGCAGAGCTACGAGCAGTACTTC.

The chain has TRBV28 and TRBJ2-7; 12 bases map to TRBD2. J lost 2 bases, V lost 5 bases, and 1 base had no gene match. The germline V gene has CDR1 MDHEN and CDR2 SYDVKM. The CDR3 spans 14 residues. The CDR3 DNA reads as TGTGCCAGCAGTCGGACTAGCGGGACCTACGAGCAGTACTTC. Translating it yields CASSRTSGTYEQYF.

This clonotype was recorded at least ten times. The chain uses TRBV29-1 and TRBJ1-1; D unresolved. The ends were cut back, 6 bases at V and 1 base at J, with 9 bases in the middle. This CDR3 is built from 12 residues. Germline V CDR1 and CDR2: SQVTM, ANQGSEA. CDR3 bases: TGCAGCGTCGTGAGGAAGAACACTGAAGCTTTCTTT. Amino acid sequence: CSVVRKNTEAFF.

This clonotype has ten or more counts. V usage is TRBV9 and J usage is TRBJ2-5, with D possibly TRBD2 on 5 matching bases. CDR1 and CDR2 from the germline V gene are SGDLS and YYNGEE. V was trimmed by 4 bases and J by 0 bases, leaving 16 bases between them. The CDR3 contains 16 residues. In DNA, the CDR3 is TGTGCCAGCAGCCCCTGGAGTAGCGACAACCAAGAGACCCAGTACTTC. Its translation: CASSPWSSDNQETQYF.

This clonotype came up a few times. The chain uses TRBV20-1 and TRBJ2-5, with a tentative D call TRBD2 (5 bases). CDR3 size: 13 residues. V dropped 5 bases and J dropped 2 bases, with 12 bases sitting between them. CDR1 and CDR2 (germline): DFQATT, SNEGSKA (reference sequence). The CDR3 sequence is CSAERTVQETQYF. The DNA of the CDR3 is TGCAGTGCTGAACGGACTGTACAAGAGACCCAGTACTTC.

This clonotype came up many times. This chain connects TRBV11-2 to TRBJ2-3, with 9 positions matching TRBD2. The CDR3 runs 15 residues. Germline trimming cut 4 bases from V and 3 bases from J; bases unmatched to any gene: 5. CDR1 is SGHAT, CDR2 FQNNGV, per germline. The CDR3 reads CASSSIAGATDTQYF. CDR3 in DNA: TGTGCCAGCAGCTCAATAGCGGGAGCAACAGATACGCAGTATTTT.

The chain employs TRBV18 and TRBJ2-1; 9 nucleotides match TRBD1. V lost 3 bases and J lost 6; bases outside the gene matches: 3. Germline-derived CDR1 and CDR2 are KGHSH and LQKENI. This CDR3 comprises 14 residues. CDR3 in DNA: TGTGCCAGCTCACCTCAGACAGGGGGCAATGAGCAGTTCTTC. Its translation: CASSPQTGGNEQFF.

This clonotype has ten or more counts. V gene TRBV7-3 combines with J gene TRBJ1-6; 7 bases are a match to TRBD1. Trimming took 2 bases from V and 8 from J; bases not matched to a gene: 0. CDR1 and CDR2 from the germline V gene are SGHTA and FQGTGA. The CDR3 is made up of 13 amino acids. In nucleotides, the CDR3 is TGTGCCAGCAGCTTACAGGGGGATTCACCCCTCCACTTT. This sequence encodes CASSLQGDSPLHF.